This T cell receptor beta chain was profiled in a study of T cells after yellow fever vaccination (dated by TCRdb to between 2018 and 2020). In terms of the full investigation: Libraries from fractions with low cell numbers were prepared with the SMART-Seq v4 Ultra Low Input RNA kit. To follow T-cell clones before and after both primary and booster YFV17D yellow fever vaccination, bulk TCR alpha and beta repertoires underwent longitudinal sequencing. Two healthy male donors, one aged 18 to 30 and one aged 30 to 40 years, made up the cohort. Blood was drawn at multiple timepoints before and after primary and secondary immunization, with bulk PBMC replicates and cell subsets isolated.

Sample treatment or condition, as interpreted from the label and publication: live attenuated yellow fever vaccine strain. At each blood-draw timepoint, two biological replicates of bulk PBMCs were collected. A standard Ficoll-Paque protocol was used to isolate PBMCs from peripheral blood. TriZol was used to extract RNA from bulk PBMCs, from CD4 and CD8 fractions, and from dextramer-positive and dextramer-negative fractions. Summary of the overall study and its limitations: The study included only two donors, which limits how far the findings can be generalized. FACS-sorted repertoires could contain abundant contaminating clonotypes from the bulk population, so computational filtering was required. A small fraction of clonotypes showed up in both the CD4 and CD8 compartments, probably as a result of convergent recombination. Compared with the primary T-cell response, the secondary T-cell response was weaker but faster, peaking on day 5 rather than day 15. Most clones expanded after primary vaccination were re-detected after the booster (almost 98% of CD4 and 80% to 90% of CD8), suggesting broad memory maintenance.

V is pared back by 2 bases and J by 4 bases, with 17 bases lying between the germline termini. According to the germline V gene, CDR1 reads KGHSH and CDR2 reads LQKENI. From the cysteine up to the phenylalanine, the CDR3 has a length of 16 residues. CDR3 DNA is the only sequence kept; it has 48 bases, read in frame from the first base. With respect to this clonotype: The target of this receptor is not known. Base qualities are not provided; no much larger clone lies one nucleotide away.

TCR cDNA was synthesized by 5'RACE template switching, through which a universal primer site and unique molecular identifiers were introduced. Priming of cDNA synthesis was performed from both the TCR alpha and TCR beta constant segments. Library amplification used two PCR steps, and the second PCR step added sample barcodes and sequencing adapters. Libraries were sequenced on Illumina HiSeq 2500 (2x100 bp) or NovaSeq (2x150 bp). As for the original processing: MIGEC was used to demultiplex reads and collapse the reads into UMI consensus sequences, and MiXCR was used for V(D)J alignment. Using edgeR on replicate PBMC samples, clonotypes were called vaccine-responding if FDR was below 0.01 and the log2 fold change was above 5 up to day 15. CD4 or CD8 identity was assigned to each bulk clonotype according to whether the clonotype was present at higher abundance in the sequenced CD4 repertoire or the sequenced CD8 repertoire. TCRdb's own reprocessing of the public reads used fastp at Q25 and MiXCR and kept productive beta chains. Records with the same CDR3 protein are collapsed into one entry carrying the most frequent genes and DNA. TCRdb's processing, not the authors', yielded these V and J calls. The sample table shows 450,000 to 600,000 distinct CDR3 sequences, and 13% are seen once. The ten biggest clones cover over 13% of the sample.

The sequence derives from a man between 25 and 39 years old who received the YFV17D yellow fever vaccine. The chain was built from TRBV18 and TRBJ1-1; the D gene identity is not certain. Specimen: PBMCs, collected on the day of the yellow fever booster vaccination. The bases read TGTGCCAGCTCACCAAAGGACGCATTCCCGAGCACTGAAGCTTTCTTT. Its protein product is CASSPKDAFPSTEAFF.